Each of the 3 T cell receptor beta chains below was sequenced from the same sample in a study of a mutant IDH1 vaccine in newly diagnosed glioma (dated by TCRdb to the early 2020s). Libraries came from the immunoSEQ multiplex PCR assay. Sourced from immuneACCESS, this table was stored by TCRdb with only in-frame sequences that have V and J called. A share of the clones is absent; for the studies checked, an unresolved V gene accounts for under half, and the remainder has no known explanation. Here the sample has 45,000 to 55,000 clones; just over 85% occur a single time. About 2.5% of the sample goes to the ten largest clones. Taken with the paper, the label for time point translates to: baseline, week 1 (first vaccination visit). The treatment or condition label, as the study defines it: pre-vaccination baseline after standard-of-care therapy. The source was PBMCs, collected from a glioma patient treated with radiotherapy, temozolomide or both. These receptors were obtained from a man in his forties with glioma.

The rearrangement links TRBV19 to TRBJ2-5; D possibly uses TRBD1 or TRBD2 (6 bases each). The CDR3 has 13 amino acids. The germline V gene encodes CDR1 LNHDA and CDR2 SQIVND (reference sequence). Trimming left V 7 bases short and J 4 bases short, with 13 bases between. The CDR3 reads CASIGGAAETQYF. The CDR3 DNA follows: TGTGCCAGTATCGGGGGCGCGGCAGAGACCCAGTACTTC.

V usage is TRBV19 and J usage is TRBJ2-3; no clear D. The CDR3 loop spans 14 amino acids. Germline loops: CDR1 LNHDA, CDR2 SQIVND (reference sequence). Between the trimmed V and J ends, which lost 8 bases and 2 bases, there was a span of 14 bases. The CDR3 loop reads CASRFAEITDTQYF. The CDR3 DNA sequence: TGTGCCAGTCGTTTCGCGGAGATCACAGATACGCAGTATTTT.

Concerning this clone itself: The sample contains more than one DNA sequence encoding this CDR3. This chain joins TRBV20-1 and TRBJ1-2; maybe TRBD1 (5 bases). This CDR3 is built from 11 residues. Germline CDR1 reads DFQATT; CDR2 reads SNEGSKA (reference sequence). V was shortened by 3 bases and J by 7 bases, with 9 bases between the two germline ends. The CDR3 is CSARQGAGYTF. As DNA, the CDR3 is TGCAGTGCTAGGCAGGGCGCTGGCTACACCTTC.